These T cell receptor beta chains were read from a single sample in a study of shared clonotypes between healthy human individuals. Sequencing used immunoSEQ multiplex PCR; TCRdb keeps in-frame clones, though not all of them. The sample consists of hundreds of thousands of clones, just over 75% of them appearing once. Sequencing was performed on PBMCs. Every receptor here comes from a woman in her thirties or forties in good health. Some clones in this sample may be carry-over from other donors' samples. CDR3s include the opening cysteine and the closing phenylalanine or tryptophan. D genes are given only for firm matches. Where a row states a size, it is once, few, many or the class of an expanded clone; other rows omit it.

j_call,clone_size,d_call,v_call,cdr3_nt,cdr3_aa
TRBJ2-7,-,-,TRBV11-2,TGTGCCAGCAGCTCCCGGGCCGTCTACGAGCAGTACTTC,CASSSRAVYEQYF
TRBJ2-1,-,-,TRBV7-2,TGTGCCAGCAGCTTAAGAGCCGGGAATAGAGGGGTCAATGAGCAGTTCTTC,CASSLRAGNRGVNEQFF
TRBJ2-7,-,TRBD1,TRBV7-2,TGTGCCAGCAGCTTAAGGACAGGCTACGAGCAGTACTTC,CASSLRTGYEQYF
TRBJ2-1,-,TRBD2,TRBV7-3,TGTGCCAGCAGCCCGAGCGGGAACTCCTACAATGAGCAGTTCTTC,CASSPSGNSYNEQFF
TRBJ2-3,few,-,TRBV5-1,TGCGCCAGCAGCTTAGGCGGGAACACAGATACGCAGTATTTT,CASSLGGNTDTQYF
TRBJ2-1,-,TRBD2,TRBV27,TGTGCCAGCAGGGACACGACGGGAGGGAGAAGGCATGAGCAGTTCTTC,CASRDTTGGRRHEQFF
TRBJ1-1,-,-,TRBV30,TGTGCCTGGAGTTGGGCTGGGGCGGCTTTCTTT,CAWSWAGAAFF
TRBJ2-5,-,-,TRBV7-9,TGTGCCAGCAGCTTATTGGCGACAGGAAAGAAGGAGACCCAGTACTTC,CASSLLATGKKETQYF
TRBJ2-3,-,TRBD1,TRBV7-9,TGTGCCAGCAGCTTTCGGACAGGGGGCACAGATACGCAGTATTTT,CASSFRTGGTDTQYF
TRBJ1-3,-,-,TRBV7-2,TGTGCCAGCAGCTTAGTACGACCCGGAGGGCGAACCGGGGGAAACACCATATATTTT,CASSLVRPGGRTGGNTIYF
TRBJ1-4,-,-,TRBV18,TGTGCCAGCTCACCATTTCCAGCAACTAATGAAAAACTGTTTTTT,CASSPFPATNEKLFF
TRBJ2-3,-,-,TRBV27,TGTGCCAGCAGTTTTCAGCAGCGGGTAGATACGCAGTATTTT,CASSFQQRVDTQYF
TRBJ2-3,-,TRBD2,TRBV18,TGTGCCAGCTCAGAGGCGGGAGTTACAGATACGCAGTATTTT,CASSEAGVTDTQYF
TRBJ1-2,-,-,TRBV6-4,TGTGCCAGCAGTGAACATTGGGATGGCTACACCTTC,CASSEHWDGYTF
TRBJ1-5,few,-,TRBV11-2,TGTGCCAGCAGCAAGGACGTGAGCAATCAGCCCCAGCATTTT,CASSKDVSNQPQHF
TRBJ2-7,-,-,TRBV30,TGTGCCTGGAGTCGACAGGCGCTTACCTACGAGCAGTACTTC,CAWSRQALTYEQYF
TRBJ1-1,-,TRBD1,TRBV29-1,TGCAGCGTCGACAGGGGGTCCGGAAACACTGAAGCTTTCTTT,CSVDRGSGNTEAFF
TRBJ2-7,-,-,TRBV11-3,TGTGCCAGCAGCTTAGATCACGAGACACTCTACGAGCAGTACTTC,CASSLDHETLYEQYF